The 21 T cell receptor beta chains listed next were all sequenced from one sample in a study of early T cells in non-severe SARS-CoV-2 infection. TCRdb reprocessed the 5' RACE reads via MiXCR and lists one record per CDR3 protein. The sample carries some 70,000 distinct CDR3 sequences, roughly 5% recorded once. Sequenced material: whole blood. The origin of the receptors is an adult who was a healthcare worker with PCR-confirmed SARS-CoV-2 infection or an uninfected control (not recorded which).

This clonotype was detected a few times. This chain joins TRBV29-1 and TRBJ2-1; D not resolved. With 5 bases removed from V and 10 bases from J, the gap between germline ends came to 3 bases. From germline, CDR1 is SQVTM and CDR2 ANQGSEA. The length of the CDR3 is 8 residues. The CDR3 loop is CSVPEQFF. Written as DNA, the CDR3 is TGCAGCGTTCCGGAGCAGTTCTTC.

The chain uses TRBV5-6 and TRBJ1-4, with 7 nucleotides matching TRBD1. The trim removed 5 bases at V and 7 bases at J, leaving 11 bases unmatched. The CDR3 spans 15 residues. In germline, CDR1 is SGHDT, CDR2 YYEEEE. CDR3 in amino acids: CASSPRTGEGEKLFF. The CDR3 DNA reads as TGTGCCAGCAGTCCTAGGACAGGAGAGGGTGAAAAACTGTTTTTT.

This clonotype was seen a handful of times. This sequence joins TRBV7-9 and TRBJ2-3; 7 nucleotides match TRBD2. The CDR3 spans 14 residues. Germline values: CDR1 SEHNR, CDR2 FQNEAQ (reference sequence). V was clipped by 7 bases and J by 4 bases; unmatched bases: 8. The CDR3 reads CASKRLADSDTQYF. CDR3 in DNA: TGTGCCAGCAAAAGGCTAGCGGACTCAGATACGCAGTATTTT.

This clonotype came up many times. The chain recombines TRBV6-2 or TRBV6-3 with TRBJ1-1; D is unclear. Per germline, CDR1 MNHEY and CDR2 SVGEGT. V dropped 0 bases and J dropped 3 bases, with 14 bases sitting between them. This CDR3 is built from 16 residues. The CDR3 sequence is CASSYSQRGHHTEAFF. As DNA, the CDR3 is TGTGCCAGCAGTTACTCTCAGAGAGGGCATCACACTGAAGCTTTCTTT.

The V gene is TRBV2, the J gene TRBJ1-1; D not resolved. V lost 4 bases and J 0 bases, leaving 6 bases between the germline ends. This CDR3 is built from 13 residues. The germline CDR1 and CDR2 sequences are SNHLY and FYNNEI. The CDR3 DNA follows: TGTGCCAGCAGTGGGACGGTGAACACTGAAGCTTTCTTT. Amino acid sequence: CASSGTVNTEAFF.

This clonotype was observed a single time. Since a much larger clone is just one base distant, this may be a read error. The chain carries TRBV7-2 and TRBJ2-7, with 13 bases fitting TRBD2. Germline V CDR1 and CDR2: SGHTA, FQGNSA. The CDR3 covers 16 residues. V was pared by 5 bases and J by 1 base, with 5 bases of the junction left unmatched. CDR3 residues: CASSIGLAGASYEQYF. The CDR3 bases are TGTGCCAGCAGCATAGGACTAGCGGGAGCGTCCTACGAGCAGTACTTC.

This clonotype showed up many times. This chain joins TRBV20-1 and TRBJ2-7; D gene uncertain. The CDR3 contains 12 residues. The V end lost 6 bases, the J end lost 6 bases, and 15 bases lay between the germline ends. The germline gives CDR1 DFQATT, CDR2 SNEGSKA (reference sequence). The CDR3 here is CSATQLPFEQYF. In DNA form, the CDR3 reads TGCAGTGCAACCCAACTCCCTTTCGAGCAGTACTTC.

The chain combines TRBV7-9 with TRBJ1-3; no definite D call. The CDR3 is made up of 12 amino acids. V was cut by 6 bases and J by 2 bases, with 5 bases left in between. Germline CDR1 reads SEHNR; CDR2 reads FQNEAQ (reference sequence). CDR3 sequence (DNA): TGTGCCAGCAGGCCGCCTGGAAACACCATATATTTT. This sequence encodes CASRPPGNTIYF.

This clonotype came up a few times. This may come from a read error, since a much larger clone is one base off. This chain joins TRBV4-3 and TRBJ2-6; a weak D match, TRBD2 (5 bases). This CDR3 is built from 16 residues. Looked up from germline, CDR1 is LGHNA and CDR2 is YSLEER. The CDR3 here is CAGSQVGSSGANVLTF. Here the CDR3 DNA reads TGCGCCGGCAGCCAAGTGGGGAGCTCTGGGGCCAACGTCCTGACTTTC.

This clonotype was observed many times. The J gene is TRBJ2-3, the V gene TRBV20-1; D may be TRBD2 (5 bases). Trimming stripped 4 bases from V and 2 bases from J, with 16 bases between. The CDR3 is 15 amino acids. Per the germline V gene, CDR1 is DFQATT and CDR2 is SNEGSKA (reference sequence). The CDR3 nucleotides are TGCAGTGCTATCTCGTTCGAGCGGACCACAGATACGCAGTATTTT. This codes for CSAISFERTTDTQYF.

This clonotype occurred a few times. The chain links TRBV27 to TRBJ1-2, with 7 nucleotides matching TRBD1. The germline V gene encodes CDR1 MNHEY and CDR2 SMNVEV (reference sequence). The CDR3 totals 13 residues. J gave up 6 bases and V 9 bases, and 10 bases lay outside the gene matches. The CDR3 bases are TGTGCCAGTGGGACAGCGCTGGGGGATGGCTACACCTTC. Its protein product is CASGTALGDGYTF.

This clonotype was counted between two and nine times. The chain joins TRBV4-1 to TRBJ2-1, with D possibly matching TRBD1 (5 bases). The CDR3 extends over 16 amino acids. With 0 bases removed from V and 9 bases from J, the gap between germline ends came to 18 bases. Germline values: CDR1 MGHRA, CDR2 YSYEKL. The CDR3 DNA follows: TGCGCCAGCAGCCAAGAAATATTCGGCAGGGCAGGTGAGCAGTTCTTC. It is translated as CASSQEIFGRAGEQFF.

This clonotype has a handful of counts. The gene calls are TRBV5-4 and TRBJ2-5; the D is unclear. V lost 0 bases and J lost 5, with 14 bases in between. This CDR3 has 15 residues. Germline CDR1 and CDR2: SGHNT and YYREEE (reference sequence). The CDR3 sequence is CASSLAPGITETQYF. The CDR3 DNA follows: TGTGCCAGCAGCTTGGCTCCCGGAATAACGGAGACCCAGTACTTC. Supplemented by reference TRBV5-4 and TRBJ2-5, the full variable domain reads ETGVTQSPTHLIKTRGQQVTLRCSSQSGHNTVSWYQQALGQGPQFIFQYYREEENGRGNFPPRFSGLQFPNYSSELNVNALELDDSALYLCASSLAPGITETQYFGPGTRLLVL.

The genes are TRBV5-6 and TRBJ2-3, with unresolved D. Trimming removed 0 bases from V and 7 bases from J, with 9 bases in between. The CDR3 has 13 amino acids. Per the germline V gene, CDR1 is SGHDT and CDR2 is YYEEEE. The CDR3 protein is CASSLAAFYTQYF. In DNA form, the CDR3 reads TGTGCCAGCAGCTTGGCAGCCTTTTATACGCAGTATTTT.

This clonotype was detected ten times or more. At one boundary the junction diverges from the germline segment, which might be a read error. The chain employs TRBV5-1 and TRBJ1-1, with no clear D. The CDR3 length is 15 residues. The V gene's germline CDR1 is SGHRS and CDR2 YFSETQ. The CDR3 coding sequence is TGCGCCAGCAGCTTGGAGGGCCCGCGCGACACTGAAGCCTTCTTT. Its protein product is CASSLEGPRDTEAFF.

This chain connects TRBV27 to TRBJ1-1; D may be TRBD1 (5 bases). Germline V gives CDR1 MNHEY, CDR2 SMNVEV (reference sequence). The CDR3 totals 16 residues. V was pared by 4 bases and J by 0 bases, with 15 bases between. For the CDR3, the DNA is TGTGCCAGCAGTTGGGGGAGGTCAGGAATGAACACTGAAGCTTTCTTT. Translated, it gives CASSWGRSGMNTEAFF.

The table lists this clonotype with many counts. The chain employs TRBV14 and TRBJ1-2, with D maybe TRBD1 (5 bases). Germline assignment: CDR1 SGHDN and CDR2 FVKESK. This CDR3 comprises 13 residues. Trimming shortened V by 4 bases and J by 3 bases, and 9 bases separated the two germline ends. The CDR3 DNA follows: TGTGCCAGCAGCCCTCAGGGCTACTATGGCTACACCTTC. The encoded protein is CASSPQGYYGYTF.

This clonotype was recorded many times. CDR3 sequence (DNA): TGTGCCAGCAGTTACCAGGGGACAGGGGGCTACTATGGCTACACCTTC. Amino acids: CASSYQGTGGYYGYTF. The rearrangement uses TRBV7-2 and TRBJ1-2; 12 bases fit TRBD1. The CDR3 is 16 amino acids. Germline lookup yields CDR1 SGHTA and CDR2 FQGNSA. Trimming took 6 bases from V and 3 from J; bases not matched to a gene: 8.

This clonotype turned up a few times. This chain connects TRBV19 to TRBJ2-1; 12 positions match TRBD2. The length of the CDR3 is 13 residues. V was pared by 8 bases and J by 7 bases, with 3 bases of the junction left unmatched. Germline V gives CDR1 LNHDA, CDR2 SQIVND (reference sequence). CDR3 loop: CASGLAGPNEQFF. The CDR3 DNA reads TGTGCCAGTGGACTAGCGGGACCTAATGAGCAGTTCTTC.

V usage is TRBV7-9 and J usage is TRBJ1-2, with unresolved D. Germline V gene sequence: CDR1 SEHNR, CDR2 FQNEAQ (reference sequence). V was clipped by 5 bases and J by 0 bases, with 10 bases between them. The length of the CDR3 is 14 residues. DNA of the CDR3: TGTGCCAGCAGCCAAATAATCACTAACTATGGCTACACCTTC. Protein sequence: CASSQIITNYGYTF.

This clonotype was picked up many times. The CDR3 sequence: CASSQVAGDTQYF. DNA for the CDR3: TGCGCCAGCAGCCAAGTGGCGGGAGATACGCAGTATTTT. V is TRBV4-1 and J is TRBJ2-3, with D perhaps matching TRBD2 (5 bases). The V and J ends lost 1 base and 5 bases respectively, with 7 bases between them. This CDR3 has 13 amino acids. Germline V CDR1 and CDR2: MGHRA, YSYEKL.